This TCR beta chain derives from a study of CD8+CD57+ T cells in acquired aplastic anemia. Notes on the study in general: Patients and controls shared over 25 CD8+ CDR3 sequences, highly expressed in patients.

Patients chosen for sequencing had CD8+CD57+ cells that had expanded, as shown by flow cytometry. Therapy had not been given to patients before blood sampling. Genomic DNA was employed as the template in profiling TCR beta VDJ and CDR3. TCRdb reprocessed the reads via MiXCR and lists one record per CDR3 protein. The repertoire holds some 200,000 distinct CDR3 sequences, about half seen once, with nearly 20% in the top ten. Of note for this clonotype: Its target is unknown.

Sequences were obtained from sorted CD4+, CD8+, or CD8+CD57+ T cells (not recorded which) from PBMCs. This TCR was recovered from a human donor with aplastic anemia.

The CDR3 loop reads CSVGRTGGSVVTEAFF. In DNA form, the CDR3 reads TGCAGCGTTGGCCGGACAGGGGGCTCGGTGGTCACTGAAGCTTTCTTT. The chain uses TRBV29-1 and TRBJ1-1; 11 nucleotides match TRBD1. The V and J ends lost 4 bases and 4 bases, in that order; junction bases with no gene match: 11. Per germline, CDR1 SQVTM and CDR2 ANQGSEA. The CDR3 covers 16 residues.